This TCR beta chain was retrieved from a study of CD8 T cells in ankylosing spondylitis. The CDR3 loop spans 15 amino acids. V shed 7 bases, J shed 0 bases, and the junction held 7 bases outside the gene matches. This clonotype occurred many times. What it binds is unknown. Study-level results: Disease-linked clones bore a CD8+ phenotype and were relatively rare in peripheral blood. Reports say disease-linked clones showed up significantly more in matched ankylosing spondylitis synovial fluid. One TCR beta motif, made up of roughly 8 highly homologous variants, appeared characteristic of ankylosing spondylitis blood. Past studies reported some motif variants in reactive arthritis synovial fluid and blood.

5'-RACE, quantitative and with molecular barcodes, yielded the TCR beta libraries. Each CDR3 protein is one row after TCRdb ran MiXCR on the 5' RACE reads. Of roughly 700,000 distinct CDR3 sequences listed, 19% are singletons. The sample comprised blood, either unsorted or a sorted T cell fraction (not recorded which). This TCR derives from a male donor with ankylosing spondylitis. The chain carries TRBV12-3 or TRBV12-4 and TRBJ1-1, with TRBD1 identical over 8 bases. The CDR3 region is CASNLGQGMNTEAFF. The CDR3 DNA sequence: TGTGCCAGCAACCTCGGACAGGGCATGAACACTGAAGCTTTCTTT.